What follows is one T cell receptor (beta chain) and its context. Its specificity is not known. Method: immunoSEQ multiplex PCR; TCRdb's copy keeps in-frame clones and lacks some. The data hold some 150,000 clones, with approximately 95% observed a single time. This sample is part of a study of T cell responses to AZD1222 COVID-19 vaccine. Study-level findings and limits: Among spike-specific TCRs, nearly half reportedly target unmutated variant regions.

CDR1 is MNHNS, CDR2 SASEGT, per germline. The CDR3 extends over 16 amino acids. V lost 0 bases and J lost 5; bases outside the gene matches: 6. The sequencing here drew on peripheral blood, taken on day 0 of MenACWY control vaccination. This chain links TRBV6-1 with TRBJ2-4; 8 bases match TRBD2. This clonotype originated in an adult in good health. The CDR3 DNA is TGTGCCAGCAGTGAAGCGGTAGGACTAGCACAAAACATTCAGTACTTC. Protein product: CASSEAVGLAQNIQYF.